This T cell receptor (beta chain) was sequenced for a study of identical twins. Study-level results: Zero-insertion analyses could be partly confounded by invariant MAIT and iNKT cells.

Turning to this clonotype: Antigen specificity is unknown.

Each CDR3 protein gets one entry after TCRdb re-called the 5' RACE reads with MiXCR. The sample has under 900,000 distinct CDR3 sequences, about 12% seen once; the top ten hold 1.5% to 2%. J gave up 8 bases and V 0 bases, and 9 bases lay outside the gene matches. CDR3 length equals 16 residues. Per germline, CDR1 WSHSY and CDR2 SAAADI. The sample was also linked to a second study, of yellow fever vaccine responses in identical twins.

The source is a woman aged 18-35 years in good health. The sample consisted of PBMCs. The rearrangement joins TRBV10-2 to TRBJ2-3; 9 positions match TRBD1. The CDR3 protein is CASSESRGQGLITQYF. In DNA, the CDR3 is TGCGCCAGCAGTGAGTCGAGGGGACAGGGTCTAATTACGCAGTATTTT.